These 17 T cell receptor beta chains came from one sample sequenced in a study of Ad26.COV2.S vaccination and SARS-CoV-2 variants. This sample's treatment: 19 received Ad26.COV2.S at low or high dose, single or two shots; several received placebo; per-sample allocation not given. The investigators took samples on day 63 after the first vaccine or placebo injection. This table comes from immunoSEQ multiplex PCR, and its TCRdb copy is limited to in-frame clones, with some not included. The table has 350,000 to 500,000 clones, around 90% seen once. The sequencing used peripheral blood, collected in a trial of Ad26.COV2.S vaccine versus placebo. The receptors here all came from a person aged 18-65 years who received the Ad26.COV2.S COVID-19 vaccine or a placebo.

The chain is built from TRBV6-6 and TRBJ1-3; no reliable D call. V shed 8 bases and J shed 2 bases, with 13 bases lying between them. Germline V lookup: CDR1 MNHNY, CDR2 SVGAGI (reference sequence). This CDR3 comprises 14 residues. Here the CDR3 reads CASRDTWTGNTIYF. CDR3 DNA sequence: TGTGCCAGCCGCGATACCTGGACTGGAAACACCATATATTTT.

The J gene is TRBJ2-2, the V gene TRBV2; 7 positions agree with TRBD2. Germline CDR1 is SNHLY and CDR2 is FYNNEI. The CDR3 extends over 14 amino acids. The V and J ends lost 6 bases and 4 bases, in that order; junction bases with no gene match: 5. CDR3 loop: CASRRLAPTGELFF. CDR3 in DNA: TGTGCCAGCAGAAGACTAGCTCCCACCGGGGAGCTGTTTTTT.

In this sample, this clone turned up once. This rearrangement joins TRBV5-1 to TRBJ2-3; the D is unclear. The CDR3 sequence is 14 residues long. The germline gives CDR1 SGHRS, CDR2 YFSETQ. Trimming cost V 0 bases and J 6 bases, with 11 bases left between them. The CDR3 protein is CASSLGLLGDTQYF. Written as DNA, the CDR3 is TGCGCCAGCAGCTTGGGCCTTCTAGGGGATACGCAGTATTTT. Drawing the rest from reference TRBV5-1 and TRBJ2-3, the complete variable domain is KAGVTQTPRYLIKTRGQQVTLSCSPISGHRSVSWYQQTPGQGLQFLFEYFSETQRNKGNFPGRFSGRQFSNSRSEMNVSTLELGDSALYLCASSLGLLGDTQYFGPGTRLTVL.

The rearrangement links TRBV7-2 to TRBJ2-3; unclear D gene. The germline V gene encodes CDR1 SGHTA and CDR2 FQGNSA. The CDR3 runs to 13 residues. Trimming took off 5 bases at V and 4 bases at J, with 10 bases between the two ends. The CDR3 protein is CASSVGLADTQYF. The DNA of the CDR3 is TGTGCCAGCAGCGTAGGGTTGGCAGATACGCAGTATTTT.

This clone appeared a single time. The chain recombines TRBV29-1 with TRBJ2-2, with D possibly matching TRBD2 (5 bases). The V end lost 3 bases, the J end lost 1 base, and 9 bases lay between the germline ends. The CDR3 loop spans 14 amino acids. Germline CDR1 is SQVTM and CDR2 is ANQGSEA. The CDR3: CSVDGGRNTGELFF. CDR3 DNA sequence: TGCAGCGTTGACGGAGGCCGGAACACCGGGGAGCTGTTTTTT.

The chain has TRBV7-2 and TRBJ2-3, with D unresolved. Trimming cost V 5 bases and J 3 bases, with 9 bases left between them. Germline CDR1 is SGHTA and CDR2 is FQGNSA. The CDR3 is 13 residues long. CDR3 sequence: CASSLRKTDTQYF. For the CDR3, the DNA is TGTGCCAGCAGCCTTAGGAAAACAGATACGCAGTATTTT.

The genes are TRBV6-5 and TRBJ2-5, with D uncertain. This CDR3 is 15 amino acids long. Germline V CDR1 and CDR2: MNHEY, SVGAGI. The V end was cut by 1 base, the J end by 3 bases, with 12 bases between. The CDR3 sequence: CASSYWPSGEETQYF. DNA for the CDR3: TGTGCCAGCAGTTACTGGCCCTCTGGGGAAGAGACCCAGTACTTC.

The V and J genes are TRBV21-1 and TRBJ2-3; the table names TRBD1, a call not compared with the DNA. TRBV21-1 is shown as a pseudogene. CDR3 length: 15 residues. The chain's CDR3 is CASSKALGGTDTQYF. DNA for the CDR3: TGTGCCAGCAGCAAAGCGCTAGGGGGCACAGATACGCAGTATTTT.

The sample holds a few counts of this clone. The chain couples TRBV30 to TRBJ1-4, with D possibly matching TRBD1 (6 bases). Per germline, CDR1 GTSNPN and CDR2 SVGIG (reference sequence). The CDR3 runs to 15 residues. Between the trimmed V and J ends, which lost 0 bases and 10 bases, there was a span of 18 bases. The CDR3 DNA reads as TGTGCCTGGAGTGTAGGTGGGCAGGGGCTGGGAAAACTGTTTTTT. Its protein product is CAWSVGGQGLGKLFF.

This chain connects TRBV5-5 to TRBJ2-7, with D unclear. Per germline, CDR1 SGHKS and CDR2 YYEKEE (reference sequence). The V end was cut by 4 bases, the J end by 5 bases, with 7 bases between. This CDR3 has 11 amino acids. The CDR3 region is CASSRLNEQYF. The CDR3 DNA sequence: TGTGCCAGCAGCCGATTAAACGAGCAGTACTTC.

This sequence joins TRBV10-3 and TRBJ1-5; 11 nucleotides agree with TRBD1. The CDR3 loop spans 13 amino acids. Trimming cost V 10 bases and J 5 bases; bases outside gene matches: 4. Germline V gives CDR1 ENHRY, CDR2 SYGVKD. The CDR3 sequence: CATGTGGHQPQHF. CDR3 in DNA: TGTGCCACCGGGACAGGGGGACATCAGCCCCAGCATTTT.

The V call is TRBV15, the J call TRBJ1-5; no definite D call. Trimming took off 5 bases at V and 1 base at J, with 12 bases between the two ends. Germline V lookup: CDR1 LNHNV, CDR2 YYDKDF (reference sequence). The CDR3 extends over 15 amino acids. CDR3 DNA: TGTGCCACCAGCCTCAGTGGAGAGAGCAATCAGCCCCAGCATTTT. Protein product: CATSLSGESNQPQHF. The whole variable domain, remainder taken from reference TRBV15 and TRBJ1-5, is DAMVIQNPRYQVTQFGKPVTLSCSQTLNHNVMYWYQQKSSQAPKLLFHYYDKDFNNEADTPDNFQSRRPNTSFCFLDIRSPGLGDTAMYLCATSLSGESNQPQHFGDGTRLSIL.

The chain is built from TRBV2 and TRBJ2-7; 9 nucleotides align to TRBD1. CDR3 length: 14 residues. Trimming at V came to 3 bases and at J to 6 bases, leaving 6 bases not matched to a gene. Germline loops: CDR1 SNHLY, CDR2 FYNNEI. This CDR3 is CASSDPGQGTEQYF. For the CDR3, the DNA is TGTGCCAGCAGTGACCCGGGACAGGGAACCGAGCAGTACTTC.

This clone was counted a few times. The chain combines TRBV7-2 with TRBJ1-1, with D maybe TRBD1 (5 bases). Trimming took off 2 bases at V and 1 base at J, with 5 bases between the two ends. The CDR3 runs to 13 residues. Germline values: CDR1 SGHTA, CDR2 FQGNSA. CDR3 sequence reads: CASSLQGNTEAFF. CDR3 nucleotides: TGTGCCAGCAGCTTACAGGGGAACACTGAAGCTTTCTTT.

The chain uses TRBV2 and TRBJ1-4; D is uncertain. CDR1 is SNHLY, CDR2 FYNNEI, per germline. V was clipped by 2 bases and J by 16 bases, with 11 bases between them. The CDR3 consists of 11 residues. The CDR3 is CASSERGATFF. The CDR3 DNA sequence: TGTGCCAGCAGTGAACGGGGAGCAACGTTTTTT.

V gene TRBV27 combines with J gene TRBJ2-7; maybe TRBD2 (7 bases). V was cut by 4 bases and J by 3 bases, with 16 bases left in between. The CDR3 has 15 residues. CDR1 is MNHEY and CDR2 is SMNVEV in the germline V gene (reference sequence). The CDR3 coding sequence is TGTGCCAGCAGTTCCCGGGGAGGGGGATACTACGAGCAGTACTTC. Amino acids: CASSSRGGGYYEQYF.

The chain carries TRBV15 and TRBJ2-7; D is uncertain. V was cut by 0 bases and J by 1 base, with 10 bases left in between. Germline CDR1 reads LNHNV; CDR2 reads YYDKDF (reference sequence). The CDR3 has 15 amino acids. The CDR3 sequence: CATSRDRDASYEQYF. In DNA, the CDR3 is TGTGCCACCAGCAGAGATCGAGACGCTTCCTACGAGCAGTACTTC.